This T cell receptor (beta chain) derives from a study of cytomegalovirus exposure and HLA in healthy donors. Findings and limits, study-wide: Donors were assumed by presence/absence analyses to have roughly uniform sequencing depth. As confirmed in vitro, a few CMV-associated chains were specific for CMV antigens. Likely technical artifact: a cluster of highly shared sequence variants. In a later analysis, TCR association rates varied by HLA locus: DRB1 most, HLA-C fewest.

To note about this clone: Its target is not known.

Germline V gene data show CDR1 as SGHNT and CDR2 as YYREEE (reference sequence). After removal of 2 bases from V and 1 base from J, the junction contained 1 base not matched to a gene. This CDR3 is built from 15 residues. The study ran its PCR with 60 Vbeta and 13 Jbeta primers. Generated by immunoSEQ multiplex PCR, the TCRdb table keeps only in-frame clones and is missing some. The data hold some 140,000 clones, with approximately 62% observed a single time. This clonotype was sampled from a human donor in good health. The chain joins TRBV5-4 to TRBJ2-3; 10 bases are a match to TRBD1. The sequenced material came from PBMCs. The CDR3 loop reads CASSFGQGGTDTQYF. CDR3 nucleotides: TGTGCCAGCAGCTTTGGACAGGGGGGCACAGATACGCAGTATTTT.